A single sample gave rise to the 17 T cell receptor beta chains below, sequenced in a study of PD-L1 blockade in urothelial cancer. Assay: immunoSEQ multiplex PCR; the TCRdb copy retains only in-frame clones and omits some. The data show tens of thousands of clones, roughly 84% seen once. Time point indicated: pretreatment peripheral blood. Sequencing used PBMCs, obtained around atezolizumab (anti-PD-L1) treatment. The receptors shown here come from a woman between 70 and 85 years old with urothelial cancer.

The V gene is TRBV7-9, the J gene TRBJ2-1; TRBD2 is a possible D gene (5 bases). Per the germline V gene, CDR1 is SEHNR and CDR2 is FQNEAQ (reference sequence). The CDR3 totals 11 residues. The germline V and J ends were trimmed by 5 bases and 10 bases, with 9 bases remaining between them. DNA for the CDR3: TGTGCCAGCAGCCCTAGCACCGAGCAGTTCTTC. It translates to CASSPSTEQFF.

The chain carries TRBV6-1 and TRBJ2-3; D possibly corresponds to TRBD2 (6 bases). CDR3 length equals 13 residues. V was clipped by 7 bases and J by 6 bases, with 14 bases between them. CDR1 MNHNS and CDR2 SASEGT come from the germline V gene. The CDR3 loop is CASNGPGVDTQYF. CDR3 DNA: TGTGCCAGCAACGGGCCGGGAGTGGATACGCAGTATTTT.

The V gene is TRBV28, the J gene TRBJ1-5; unclear D gene. Trimming cost V 1 base and J 9 bases, with 10 bases left between them. The CDR3 spans 13 residues. Germline loops: CDR1 MDHEN, CDR2 SYDVKM. CDR3 DNA: TGTGCCAGCAGTTTATACTCTGCTGGGCCCCAGCATTTT. Translation gives CASSLYSAGPQHF.

The chain recombines TRBV7-9 with TRBJ2-7; D is possibly TRBD2 (6 bases). V lost 4 bases, J lost 1 base, and 8 bases lay in between. Per germline, CDR1 SEHNR and CDR2 FQNEAQ (reference sequence). This CDR3 is 13 amino acids long. The CDR3 nucleotides are TGTGCCAGCAGCTCACGGGGGTCCTACGAGCAGTACTTC. Translating it yields CASSSRGSYEQYF.

The J gene is TRBJ1-5, the V gene TRBV28; D gene unclear. This CDR3 has 17 residues. V was trimmed by 2 bases and J by 5 bases, leaving 19 bases between them. Germline assignment: CDR1 MDHEN and CDR2 SYDVKM. The CDR3 DNA sequence: TGTGCCAGCAGTTTACAGTTTACGTCTAGTTACCATCAGCCCCAGCATTTT. Encoded protein: CASSLQFTSSYHQPQHF. The full variable domain, in which reference TRBV28 and TRBJ1-5 provide the parts outside the CDR3, is DVKVTQSSRYLVKRTGEKVFLECVQDMDHENMFWYRQDPGLGLRLIYFSYDVKMKEKGDIPEGYSVSREKKERFSLILESASTNQTSMYLCASSLQFTSSYHQPQHFGDGTRLSIL.

This clone was seen once. V is TRBV27 and J is TRBJ2-7; 7 bases match TRBD2. Per the germline V gene, CDR1 is MNHEY and CDR2 is SMNVEV (reference sequence). This CDR3 spans 13 amino acids. The V segment lost 1 base and the J segment 4 bases; nucleotides outside the gene matches: 1. The CDR3 nucleotides are TGTGCCAGCAGTTTATGGGGAGGGTACGAGCAGTACTTC. Its translation: CASSLWGGYEQYF.

The gene calls are TRBV5-4 and TRBJ2-1; D unresolved. Germline V CDR1 and CDR2: SGHNT, YYREEE (reference sequence). Between the trimmed V and J ends, which lost 0 bases and 6 bases, there was a span of 7 bases. The CDR3 spans 13 residues. The CDR3 DNA sequence: TGTGCCAGCAGCTTGGACCCGAGCAATGAGCAGTTCTTC. Its translation is CASSLDPSNEQFF.

The gene calls are TRBV27 and TRBJ2-7; D is perhaps TRBD1 (5 bases). V lost 5 bases and J 7 bases, leaving 15 bases between the germline ends. CDR1 MNHEY and CDR2 SMNVEV come from the germline V gene (reference sequence). This CDR3 contains 13 residues. The CDR3 protein is CASSPQGFVEQYF. CDR3 nucleotides: TGTGCCAGCAGTCCGCAGGGTTTCGTAGAGCAGTACTTC.

This sequence joins TRBV7-2 and TRBJ1-1; 11 nucleotides agree with TRBD1. In germline, CDR1 is SGHTA, CDR2 FQGNSA. There are 16 residues in the CDR3. The trim removed 5 bases at V and 4 bases at J, leaving 9 bases unmatched. The CDR3 loop reads CASSNRPGTGGTEAFF. The CDR3 nucleotides read TGTGCCAGCAGCAATCGTCCCGGGACAGGGGGCACTGAAGCTTTCTTT. The complete variable domain, with remaining parts taken from reference TRBV7-2 and TRBJ1-1, reads GAGVSQSPSNKVTEKGKDVELRCDPISGHTALYWYRQSLGQGLEFLIYFQGNSAPDKSGLPSDRFSAERTGGSVSTLTIQRTQQEDSAVYLCASSNRPGTGGTEAFFGQGTRLTVV.

The count of this clone is one. The rearrangement uses TRBV5-1 and TRBJ2-5; a possible D gene is TRBD1 (6 bases). The CDR3 is 16 residues long. Germline values: CDR1 SGHRS, CDR2 YFSETQ. V was shortened by 1 base and J by 1 base, with 14 bases between the two germline ends. CDR3 in amino acids: CASSLNLGATQETQYF. The CDR3 bases are TGCGCCAGCAGCTTGAATCTGGGGGCGACCCAAGAGACCCAGTACTTC.

Only one count was recorded for this clone. V is TRBV5-1 and J is TRBJ2-2; no reliable D call. V lost 4 bases and J 0 bases, leaving 10 bases between the germline ends. Germline loops: CDR1 SGHRS, CDR2 YFSETQ. The CDR3 totals 15 residues. CDR3 bases: TGCGCCAGCAGCCCGGGTCTATCGAACACCGGGGAGCTGTTTTTT. Its protein product is CASSPGLSNTGELFF.

This clone came up a few times. The chain is built from TRBV27 and TRBJ2-2, with 8 positions matching TRBD1. The germline V gene has CDR1 MNHEY and CDR2 SMNVEV (reference sequence). CDR3 length: 15 amino acids. The J segment lost 1 base and the V segment lost 5 bases, leaving 3 bases of the junction unmatched. The CDR3 nucleotides are TGTGCCAGCAGTGAGACAGGGGTGAACACCGGGGAGCTGTTTTTT. Its translation: CASSETGVNTGELFF.

This sequence joins TRBV10-2 and TRBJ2-1; 12 nucleotides align to TRBD2. Germline trimming cut 6 bases from V and 2 bases from J; bases unmatched to any gene: 2. Germline assignment: CDR1 WSHSY and CDR2 SAAADI. CDR3 size: 15 residues. The CDR3 here is CASRLAGGPYNEQFF. For the CDR3, the DNA is TGCGCCAGCAGGCTAGCGGGAGGGCCCTACAATGAGCAGTTCTTC.

The chain uses TRBV27 and TRBJ2-1; 7 positions agree with TRBD2. The CDR3 is 18 residues long. Germline assignment: CDR1 MNHEY and CDR2 SMNVEV (reference sequence). Losses at the gene ends were 1 base for V and 0 bases for J; bases not matched to a gene: 9. CDR3 sequence (DNA): TGTGCCAGCAGTTTATTAGGGACTACCAAGCGCTCCTACAATGAGCAGTTCTTC. As protein: CASSLLGTTKRSYNEQFF.

V is TRBV15 and J is TRBJ2-1; the match to TRBD2 covers 10 bases. Germline V lookup: CDR1 LNHNV, CDR2 YYDKDF (reference sequence). The CDR3 length is 14 residues. V lost 6 bases, J lost 7 bases, and 6 bases stayed unmatched. For the CDR3, the DNA is TGTGCCACCAGGTCTAGCGGGAGTATAAATGAGCAGTTCTTC. Protein: CATRSSGSINEQFF.

CDR3: CASSKNRGQGASYEQYF. CDR3 sequence (DNA): TGTGCCAGCAGCAAGAATCGTGGACAGGGGGCTTCCTACGAGCAGTACTTC. The chain recombines TRBV27 with TRBJ2-7, with TRBD1 identical over 11 bases. V gave up 6 bases and J gave up 1 base; unmatched junction bases: 11. CDR1 is MNHEY and CDR2 is SMNVEV in the germline V gene (reference sequence). This CDR3 contains 17 residues.

This chain links TRBV5-1 with TRBJ2-2; tentative D call: TRBD1 (5 bases). Between the trimmed V and J ends, which lost 2 bases and 3 bases, there was a span of 17 bases. Germline assignment: CDR1 SGHRS and CDR2 YFSETQ. CDR3 length: 17 amino acids. CDR3 sequence: CASSLTQVRGDTGELFF. Written as DNA, the CDR3 is TGCGCCAGCAGCTTAACACAGGTTAGGGGCGACACCGGGGAGCTGTTTTTT.